The TCR beta chain under discussion was sequenced for a study of CXCR3-negative and CXCR3-positive naive CD8 T cells. CDR1 is SEHNR and CDR2 is FQNEAQ in the germline V gene (reference sequence). CDR3 length equals 16 residues. It was by 5' RACE with UMI labels that the TRB cDNA libraries were prepared. TCRdb re-analyzed the 5' RACE reads; it lists each CDR3 protein once, without DNA. Its table lists some 130,000 distinct CDR3 sequences. Each CD8+ T cell subset was flow-sorted in triplicate. Every sort contained a few hundred thousand cells. Definition of naive CD8+ T cells rested on a CD45RO-CCR7+CD27+CD95- profile. With respect to this clonotype: Antigen: not known.

General study results and limits: Cryopreserved cells showed partially decreased CXCR3 expression, and most assays used fresh PBMCs. Naive cells with CXCR3 showed TRB CDR3s that were more hydrophobic than those in CXCR3-negative naive cells.

The sequence was collected from a human donor in good health. Some clones in this sample may be carry-over from other donors' samples. What was sequenced was naive CXCR3+ CD8+ T cells from blood. The sample's subset: CD45RO-CCR7+CD27+CD95- naive CD8+ T cells expressing CXCR3 (TNR3+). The chain joins TRBV7-9 to TRBJ2-6. Here the CDR3 reads CASSSTHTSGANVLTF. Full variable domain (outside the CDR3, taken from reference TRBV7-9 and TRBJ2-6): DTGVSQNPRHKITKRGQNVTFRCDPISEHNRLYWYRQTLGQGPEFLTYFQNEAQLEKSRLLSDRFSAERPKGSFSTLEIQRTEQGDSAMYLCASSSTHTSGANVLTFGAGSRLTVL.